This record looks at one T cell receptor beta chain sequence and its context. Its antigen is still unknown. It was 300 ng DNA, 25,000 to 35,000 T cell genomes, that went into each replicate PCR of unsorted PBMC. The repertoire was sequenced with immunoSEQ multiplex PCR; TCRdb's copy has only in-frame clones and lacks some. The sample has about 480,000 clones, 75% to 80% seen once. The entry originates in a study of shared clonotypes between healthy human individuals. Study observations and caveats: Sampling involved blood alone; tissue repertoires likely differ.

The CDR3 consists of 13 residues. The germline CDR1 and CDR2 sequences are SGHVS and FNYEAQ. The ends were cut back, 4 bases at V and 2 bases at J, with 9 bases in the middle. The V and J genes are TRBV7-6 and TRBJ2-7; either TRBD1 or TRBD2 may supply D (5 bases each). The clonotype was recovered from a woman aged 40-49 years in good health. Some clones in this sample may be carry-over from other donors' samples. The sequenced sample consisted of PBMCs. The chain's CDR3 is CASSSGATYEQYF. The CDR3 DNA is TGTGCCAGCAGCTCCGGGGCTACCTACGAGCAGTACTTC.